Listed below are T cell receptor beta chains from one sample, sequenced in a study of somatic mutations in cytotoxic T cells in rheumatoid arthritis. Clones were read by immunoSEQ multiplex PCR, and TCRdb kept only the in-frame ones, dropping some. Of about 33,000 clones in the sample, 70% to 85% were seen once. Input material: CD8+ T cells sorted from blood. These receptors were taken from a man between 40 and 49 years old in good health. Each CDR3 is given with its conserved first and last residue. Each record gives: clone size, J gene, V gene, D gene, CDR3 protein, CDR3 DNA. D genes are given only for firm matches. Only some rows state a clone size, as once, few, many or a class for expanded clones.

clone_size: once
j_call: TRBJ1-2
v_call: TRBV15
d_call: TRBD1
cdr3_aa: CATSREQTGNYGYTF
cdr3_nt: TGTGCCACCAGCAGAGAACAGACAGGGAACTATGGCTACACCTTC

clone_size: NA
j_call: TRBJ2-7
v_call: TRBV25-1
d_call: TRBD1
cdr3_aa: CASSEGTAYEQYF
cdr3_nt: TGTGCCAGCAGTGAAGGGACAGCCTACGAGCAGTACTTC

clone_size: NA
j_call: TRBJ2-1
v_call: TRBV19
d_call: TRBD2
cdr3_aa: CASSMPRTSGRGNEQFF
cdr3_nt: TGTGCCAGTAGTATGCCCAGGACTAGCGGGAGGGGGAATGAGCAGTTCTTC

clone_size: NA
j_call: TRBJ2-3
v_call: TRBV6-5
d_call: TRBD1
cdr3_aa: CASSYSTGTDTQYF
cdr3_nt: TGTGCCAGCAGTTACTCGACAGGGACAGATACGCAGTATTTT

clone_size: NA
j_call: TRBJ2-7
v_call: TRBV7-8
d_call: TRBD1
cdr3_aa: CASSLEYRGPNEQYF
cdr3_nt: TGTGCCAGCAGCTTAGAGTACAGGGGGCCGAACGAGCAGTACTTC

clone_size: NA
j_call: TRBJ2-1
v_call: TRBV7-3
d_call: TRBD1
cdr3_aa: CASSLLGQGNEQFF
cdr3_nt: TGTGCCAGCAGCTTATTGGGACAGGGGAATGAGCAGTTCTTC

clone_size: NA
j_call: TRBJ1-1
v_call: TRBV9
d_call: TRBD1
cdr3_aa: CASSVGGTGNTEAFF
cdr3_nt: TGTGCCAGCAGCGTAGGCGGGACAGGTAACACTGAAGCTTTCTTT

clone_size: NA
j_call: TRBJ2-3
v_call: TRBV2
d_call: TRBD1
cdr3_aa: CGQGADTQYF
cdr3_nt: TGTGGACAGGGGGCAGATACGCAGTATTTT

clone_size: NA
j_call: TRBJ1-1
v_call: TRBV6-1
d_call: NA
cdr3_aa: CASSEGLYTEAFF
cdr3_nt: TGTGCCAGCAGTGAAGGCCTATACACTGAAGCTTTCTTT

clone_size: NA
j_call: TRBJ2-7
v_call: TRBV19
d_call: TRBD1
cdr3_aa: CASSINPTGAYEQYF
cdr3_nt: TGTGCCAGTAGTATAAACCCGACAGGGGCCTACGAGCAGTACTTC

clone_size: NA
j_call: TRBJ1-1
v_call: TRBV28
d_call: NA
cdr3_aa: CASRPGSSTEAFF
cdr3_nt: TGTGCCAGCAGGCCCGGAAGTAGCACTGAAGCTTTCTTT

clone_size: NA
j_call: TRBJ2-2
v_call: TRBV27
d_call: NA
cdr3_aa: CASSPYTRELFF
cdr3_nt: TGTGCCAGCAGTCCGTACACCAGGGAGCTGTTTTTT

clone_size: NA
j_call: TRBJ2-7
v_call: TRBV2
d_call: NA
cdr3_aa: CARGTRGREQYF
cdr3_nt: TGTGCCAGGGGGACTCGGGGCCGCGAGCAGTACTTC

clone_size: NA
j_call: TRBJ1-4
v_call: TRBV6-5
d_call: TRBD1
cdr3_aa: CASSYTGGLFLFF
cdr3_nt: TGTGCCAGCAGTTACACAGGGGGTCTATTCCTGTTTTTT

clone_size: NA
j_call: TRBJ1-1
v_call: TRBV29-1
d_call: NA
cdr3_aa: CSVGESNTEAFF
cdr3_nt: TGCAGCGTGGGAGAATCGAACACTGAAGCTTTCTTT

clone_size: NA
j_call: TRBJ1-5
v_call: TRBV10-2
d_call: NA
cdr3_aa: CASSDSFGSNQPQHF
cdr3_nt: TGCGCCAGCAGTGACAGTTTCGGAAGCAATCAGCCCCAGCATTTT

clone_size: few
j_call: TRBJ1-5
v_call: TRBV5-8
d_call: TRBD1
cdr3_aa: CASSHRDSGQPQHF
cdr3_nt: TGTGCCAGCAGCCACCGGGACAGCGGACAGCCCCAGCATTTT

clone_size: NA
j_call: TRBJ1-2
v_call: TRBV11-2
d_call: TRBD1
cdr3_aa: CASSLTGQGYRGGYTF
cdr3_nt: TGTGCCAGCAGCTTGACGGGACAGGGATATCGTGGAGGCTACACCTTC

clone_size: once
j_call: TRBJ2-3
v_call: TRBV6-4
d_call: NA
cdr3_aa: CASSDFGDTQYF
cdr3_nt: TGTGCCAGCAGTGACTTTGGAGATACGCAGTATTTT

clone_size: NA
j_call: TRBJ2-5
v_call: TRBV13
d_call: NA
cdr3_aa: CASSPTGAVVETQYF
cdr3_nt: TGTGCCAGCAGCCCCACGGGGGCGGTAGTAGAGACCCAGTACTTC

clone_size: NA
j_call: TRBJ2-3
v_call: TRBV19
d_call: TRBD2
cdr3_aa: CASSFQWGLTDTQYF
cdr3_nt: TGTGCCAGTAGTTTCCAATGGGGACTAACAGATACGCAGTATTTT

clone_size: NA
j_call: TRBJ2-7
v_call: TRBV11-2
d_call: TRBD2
cdr3_aa: CASSPSSGPYEQYF
cdr3_nt: TGTGCCAGCAGCCCGTCTAGCGGACCCTACGAGCAGTACTTC

clone_size: NA
j_call: TRBJ2-7
v_call: TRBV4-1
d_call: TRBD2
cdr3_aa: CASSQEGLAAEQYF
cdr3_nt: TGCGCCAGCAGCCAAGAGGGACTAGCGGCCGAGCAGTACTTC

clone_size: NA
j_call: TRBJ2-7
v_call: TRBV27
d_call: TRBD1
cdr3_aa: CASSHGTGAYEQYF
cdr3_nt: TGTGCCAGCAGTCACGGGACAGGGGCGTACGAGCAGTACTTC

clone_size: NA
j_call: TRBJ2-7
v_call: TRBV28
d_call: TRBD1
cdr3_aa: CASSLYGDRVGYEQYF
cdr3_nt: TGTGCCAGCAGTTTATACGGGGACAGGGTAGGGTACGAGCAGTACTTC

clone_size: NA
j_call: TRBJ2-7
v_call: TRBV4-3
d_call: NA
cdr3_aa: CASSRTLRTYEQYF
cdr3_nt: TGCGCCAGCAGCCGGACTTTAAGGACCTACGAGCAGTACTTC

clone_size: NA
j_call: TRBJ1-5
v_call: TRBV7-9
d_call: NA
cdr3_aa: CASSLEGYDQPQHF
cdr3_nt: TGTGCCAGCAGCTTAGAGGGCTACGATCAGCCCCAGCATTTT

clone_size: few
j_call: TRBJ1-4
v_call: TRBV7-9
d_call: NA
cdr3_aa: CATRGGGEEKLFF
cdr3_nt: TGTGCCACCCGCGGGGGAGGGGAAGAAAAACTGTTTTTT

clone_size: few
j_call: TRBJ1-1
v_call: TRBV7-3
d_call: NA
cdr3_aa: CASSLNSGDTEAFF
cdr3_nt: TGTGCCAGCAGCTTAAATTCAGGGGACACTGAAGCTTTCTTT

clone_size: NA
j_call: TRBJ2-3
v_call: TRBV7-6
d_call: NA
cdr3_aa: CASSHLAKEADTQYF
cdr3_nt: TGTGCCAGCAGCCATCTAGCGAAAGAGGCAGATACGCAGTATTTT

clone_size: NA
j_call: TRBJ1-2
v_call: TRBV11-2
d_call: NA
cdr3_aa: CASSLDRYGYTF
cdr3_nt: TGTGCCAGCAGCTTAGATCGATATGGCTACACCTTC

clone_size: NA
j_call: TRBJ2-3
v_call: TRBV13
d_call: NA
cdr3_aa: CASSFSTDTQYF
cdr3_nt: TGTGCCAGCAGCTTTAGCACAGATACGCAGTATTTT

clone_size: NA
j_call: TRBJ1-4
v_call: TRBV4-1
d_call: NA
cdr3_aa: CASSQQAFNEKLFF
cdr3_nt: TGCGCCAGCAGCCAACAGGCCTTTAATGAAAAACTGTTTTTT

clone_size: NA
j_call: TRBJ2-2
v_call: TRBV6-1
d_call: TRBD2
cdr3_aa: CASIRTSGAGELFF
cdr3_nt: TGTGCCAGCATCAGAACTAGCGGGGCCGGGGAGCTGTTTTTT

clone_size: once
j_call: TRBJ2-7
v_call: TRBV9
d_call: NA
cdr3_aa: CASSSGESSYEQYF
cdr3_nt: TGTGCCAGTAGCTCAGGGGAGAGCTCCTACGAGCAGTACTTC

clone_size: NA
j_call: TRBJ2-2
v_call: TRBV14
d_call: NA
cdr3_aa: CASSHRGSWTTGELFF
cdr3_nt: TGTGCCAGCAGCCACCGAGGGAGTTGGACCACCGGGGAGCTGTTTTTT

clone_size: NA
j_call: TRBJ1-1
v_call: TRBV7-6
d_call: NA
cdr3_aa: CASSLGGSGNTEAFF
cdr3_nt: TGTGCCAGCAGCTTAGGGGGTTCAGGGAACACTGAAGCTTTCTTT

clone_size: NA
j_call: TRBJ2-3
v_call: TRBV5-1
d_call: NA
cdr3_aa: CASSRGQFFTDTQYF
cdr3_nt: TGCGCCAGCAGCCGAGGACAGTTTTTCACAGATACGCAGTATTTT

clone_size: NA
j_call: TRBJ2-7
v_call: TRBV4-1
d_call: TRBD2
cdr3_aa: CASTTGTSGFYEQYF
cdr3_nt: TGCGCCAGCACCACTGGGACTAGCGGGTTCTACGAGCAGTACTTC

clone_size: NA
j_call: TRBJ1-2
v_call: TRBV13
d_call: NA
cdr3_aa: CASRLKMDGGNYGYTF
cdr3_nt: TGTGCCAGCAGACTAAAGATGGACGGAGGCAACTATGGCTACACCTTC

clone_size: NA
j_call: TRBJ1-1
v_call: TRBV7-9
d_call: TRBD1
cdr3_aa: CASSSPLPPGQGNTEAFF
cdr3_nt: TGTGCCAGCAGCTCCCCCCTTCCGCCGGGACAGGGGAACACTGAAGCTTTCTTT

clone_size: few
j_call: TRBJ2-7
v_call: TRBV28
d_call: NA
cdr3_aa: CASSSASSYEQYF
cdr3_nt: TGTGCCAGCAGTTCGGCTAGCAGCTACGAGCAGTACTTC

clone_size: NA
j_call: TRBJ1-2
v_call: TRBV5-1
d_call: NA
cdr3_aa: CASSLEGSNYGYTF
cdr3_nt: TGCGCCAGCAGCTTGGAGGGATCTAACTATGGCTACACCTTC

clone_size: NA
j_call: TRBJ2-7
v_call: TRBV4-1
d_call: NA
cdr3_aa: CASSQDPTDLKGDEQYF
cdr3_nt: TGCGCCAGCAGCCAAGATCCTACTGACTTAAAGGGTGACGAGCAGTACTTC

clone_size: few
j_call: TRBJ2-2
v_call: TRBV19
d_call: NA
cdr3_aa: CASSTYSGNTGELFF
cdr3_nt: TGTGCCAGTAGTACCTATAGCGGGAACACCGGGGAGCTGTTTTTT